Each of the 4 T cell receptor beta chains below was sequenced from the same sample in a study of CXCR3-negative and CXCR3-positive naive CD8 T cells. Overall study results and limits: CXCR3-positive naive cells carried more hydrophobic TRB CDR3s than CXCR3-negative naive cells did.

Libraries of TRB cDNA were made by 5' RACE and carried UMIs. TCRdb re-called the 5' RACE reads, yielding one record per CDR3 amino acid sequence without DNA. Its listing shows 150,000 or so distinct CDR3 sequences. What these receptors recognize is not known. The source material was naive CXCR3+ CD8+ T cells from blood. Subset defined: CD45RO-CCR7+CD27+CD95- naive CD8+ T cells expressing CXCR3 (TNR3+). These receptors came from a human donor in good health. Some clones in this sample may be carry-over from other donors' samples.

The chain combines TRBV5-1 with TRBJ1-1; TCRdb returns TRBD1, unconfirmable since there is no DNA. This CDR3 spans 13 amino acids. Germline V CDR1 and CDR2: SGHRS, YFSETQ. The CDR3 loop reads CASSSGQGAEAFF.

This sequence joins TRBV7-9 and TRBJ1-5; TCRdb returns TRBD1, unconfirmable since there is no DNA. The CDR3 length is 17 residues. From germline, CDR1 is SEHNR and CDR2 FQNEAQ (reference sequence). CDR3 in amino acids: CASSRTAPGTGNQPQHF.

The chain is built from TRBV29-1 and TRBJ1-3; TCRdb lists TRBD1, though no DNA is available to test this call. The CDR3 consists of 14 residues. The germline V gene encodes CDR1 SQVTM and CDR2 ANQGSEA. CDR3 amino acids: CSVVGESAGNTIYF.

The V gene is TRBV5-1, the J gene TRBJ2-7. The CDR3 spans 13 residues. Per germline, CDR1 SGHRS and CDR2 YFSETQ. This chain's CDR3 is CASSPDSSYEQYF.